Here is one T cell receptor (beta chain) with its context. Time point reported: persistent/refractory GD, antithyroid drugs over 5 years with positive TRAb. Following extraction of RNA from PBMCs, that RNA was used to make the TCR library. American Thyroid Association guidelines defined how Graves' disease was diagnosed. Arm-PCR of CDR3 regions and iRepertoire HTBI primers were the basis on which TCR beta libraries were built. TCRdb redid the calling of the multiplex PCR reads with MiXCR, one entry per CDR3 protein. The table includes roughly 700,000 distinct CDR3 sequences, roughly 30% detected once. The data originate from a study of regulatory T cells in long-lasting Graves disease. On the study more broadly: Treatment with antithyroid drugs for over 5 years, together with positive TSH receptor antibodies, meant persistent Graves' disease.

The CDR3 has 14 amino acids. V gave up 6 bases and J gave up 2 bases; unmatched junction bases: 5. Germline V gene sequence: CDR1 MNHNS, CDR2 SASEGT. The source of this sequence is a female donor with Graves disease. The sequencing here drew on peripheral blood mononuclear cells (PBMCs), taken when the disease was refractory, from a patient treated with antithyroid drugs. The J gene is TRBJ2-7, the V gene TRBV6-1, with 9 bases matching TRBD2. In DNA form, the CDR3 reads TGTGCCAGCAGGGGGGCTAGCGGGACCTACGAGCAGTACTTC. Translation: CASRGASGTYEQYF.